A selection of T cell receptor beta chains follows, all from one sample in a study of blood T cell repertoires in COVID-19. Clones were sequenced by immunoSEQ multiplex PCR, and TCRdb holds only the in-frame ones, with some missing. Of around 190,000 clones in the sample, 70% to 85% were seen once. The sequencing sample was made of peripheral blood. The receptor set was obtained from a human donor in a cohort sampled during active COVID-19. The CDR3 runs from the conserved cysteine through the conserved F or W. D genes are given only for firm matches. Where a row states a size, it is once, few, many or the class of an expanded clone; other rows omit it.

J,V,size,D,DNA,CDR3
TRBJ1-1,TRBV6-5,NA,NA,TGTGCCAGCAGTTTCGGGTCGGAAAACACTGAAGCTTTCTTT,CASSFGSENTEAFF
TRBJ2-3,TRBV19,once,NA,TGTGCCAGTAGTTGGGGGCCCGAAATCACAGATACGCAGTATTTT,CASSWGPEITDTQYF
TRBJ2-7,TRBV18,NA,TRBD2,TGTGCCAGCTCACCTAGCGGGGGGGCCTCCTACGAGCAGTACTTC,CASSPSGGASYEQYF
TRBJ1-5,TRBV9,NA,NA,TGTGCCAGCAGCGTAAACAGTCAGCAGCCCCAGCATTTT,CASSVNSQQPQHF
TRBJ2-6,TRBV6-5,few,NA,TGTGCCAGCAGGCCCACGGGGTCTGGGGCCAACGTCCTGACTTTC,CASRPTGSGANVLTF
TRBJ2-1,TRBV29-1,NA,NA,TGCAGCGTTGAACTCAGGTACAATGAGCAGTTCTTC,CSVELRYNEQFF
TRBJ2-3,TRBV5-4,NA,TRBD2,TGTGCCAGCAGCCCAGAAGCGGGGGGCCCGCAGTATTTT,CASSPEAGGPQYF
TRBJ2-7,TRBV5-1,once,TRBD1,TGCGCCAGCAGCTTGCAGGGGACAGGGGACTCCTACGAGCAGTACTTC,CASSLQGTGDSYEQYF
TRBJ1-1,TRBV29-1,NA,TRBD1,TGCAGCGTTGAAAAGGGACAGCCCAACACTGAAGCTTTCTTT,CSVEKGQPNTEAFF
TRBJ2-7,TRBV5-1,NA,NA,TGCGCCAGCAGCTTGGCGGGGGAGTACGAGCAGTACTTC,CASSLAGEYEQYF
TRBJ2-1,TRBV5-1,NA,NA,TGCGCCAGCAGCTTCCAACAGGGGGGGACGCAGTTCTTC,CASSFQQGGTQFF
TRBJ2-2,TRBV3-1/TRBV3-2,NA,TRBD1,TGTGCCAGCAGGCCCAGAACAGGGGTCGGGGAGCTGTTTTTT,CASRPRTGVGELFF
TRBJ1-2,TRBV7-9,NA,TRBD1,TGTGCCAGCAGCAACCGGACAGGGCGGCTTCGCTATGGCTACACCTTC,CASSNRTGRLRYGYTF